This entry concerns a single T cell receptor (beta chain). Its antigen is as yet unknown. This CDR3 comprises 14 residues. CDR1 and CDR2 from the germline V gene are SGHRS and YFSETQ. Trimming took off 6 bases at V and 8 bases at J, with 20 bases between the two ends. This entry belongs to a study of post-analysis software for immune sequencing data. Turning to the study itself: The study covered relapsing-remitting, secondary progressive and progressive-relapsing courses of multiple sclerosis. Broader study findings: By F measure, strong co-clustering occurred among samples prepared in the same batch. Diversity measured as normalized Chao1 was significantly lower in multiple sclerosis patients than in controls. Five or six TRBV segments were significantly more frequent in patients than in controls. TRBV5-6, TRBV5-1 and TRBV20-1 were among these segments.

Tagging with unique molecular identifiers was a feature of the TCR beta cDNA libraries. Some 500,000 cDNA molecules were recovered from an input of about 0.9 to 11 million T cells. Via MiXCR, TCRdb re-called the PCR reads, giving one row per CDR3 protein. This sample yields 450,000 to 700,000 distinct CDR3 sequences, of which about 40% are seen a single time; 1.5% to 2% belongs to the top ten. The receptor comes from a girl between 5 and 17 years old with multiple sclerosis. The J gene is TRBJ1-2, the V gene TRBV5-1; perhaps TRBD1 as D (5 bases). Sequencing input: blood. CDR3 sequence (DNA): TGCGCCAGCACCAGGGTTCGTGGGACCGGGGGCTACACCTTC. It encodes CASTRVRGTGGYTF. Drawing the rest from reference TRBV5-1 and TRBJ1-2, the complete variable domain is KAGVTQTPRYLIKTRGQQVTLSCSPISGHRSVSWYQQTPGQGLQFLFEYFSETQRNKGNFPGRFSGRQFSNSRSEMNVSTLELGDSALYLCASTRVRGTGGYTFGSGTRLTVV.